What follows are 15 T cell receptor beta chains derived from one specimen sequenced in a study of metastatic and nonmetastatic thyroid tumors. Thyroid surgery had not been preceded by any treatment in any patient. TCRdb reanalyzed the PCR reads with MiXCR. The sample carries about 64,000 clones, more than 3.5% recorded once. Sequenced: blood. These receptors originate from a female donor with papillary thyroid cancer or a benign thyroid nodule (not recorded which). Some clones in this sample may be carry-over from other donors' samples.

This clone was seen at least ten times. V gene TRBV7-9 combines with J gene TRBJ2-1; no firm D call. CDR1 and CDR2 from the germline V gene are SEHNR and FQNEAQ (reference sequence). The germline V and J ends were trimmed by 1 base and 5 bases, with 6 bases remaining between them. This CDR3 is built from 13 residues. CDR3 sequence (DNA): TGTGCCAGCAGCTTAGAGACGGACAATGAGCAGTTCTTC. It yields the protein CASSLETDNEQFF.

Note on this clone: Its ends do not fully match the called genes, so a read error is possible. The chain combines TRBV6-4 with TRBJ1-2; TRBD1 aligns across 9 bases. Germline CDR1 is MRHNA and CDR2 is SNTAGT. The CDR3 length is 14 residues. CDR3 in amino acids: CASIEGQGSYCYTF. In DNA form, the CDR3 reads TGTGCCAGCATTGAGGGACAGGGAAGCTATTGCTACACCTTC.

This clone turned up a few times. A much larger clone lies a single base off, so this may be a read error. This sequence joins TRBV5-1 and TRBJ2-3, with unresolved D. Looked up from germline, CDR1 is SGHRS and CDR2 is YFSETQ. The V gene lost 1 base and the J gene lost 1 base, with 16 bases spanning the gap. The CDR3 has 17 amino acids. CDR3 sequence (DNA): TGCGCCAGCAGCTTGAGTCGGCGTTTTTCCGGCACAGATACGCAGTATTTT. Translating it yields CASSLSRRFSGTDTQYF.

This chain links TRBV30 with TRBJ2-6; D ambiguous. Germline CDR1 and CDR2: GTSNPN and SVGIG (reference sequence). The CDR3 consists of 14 residues. The CDR3, as DNA: TGTGCTTCAGAGACGGGCTCTGGGGCCAACGTCCTGACTTTC. Its protein is CASETGSGANVLTF.

The V and J genes are TRBV28 and TRBJ1-2; D remains ambiguous. This CDR3 spans 12 amino acids. Germline V gene data show CDR1 as MDHEN and CDR2 as SYDVKM. Trimming removed 3 bases at V and 8 bases at J, with 10 bases between. CDR3 amino acids: CASSFGVDGYTF. The CDR3 DNA reads TGTGCCAGCAGTTTCGGGGTAGACGGCTACACCTTC.

This clone was found many times. The chain has TRBV2 and TRBJ2-3, with D maybe TRBD2 (6 bases). The CDR3 runs to 13 residues. The germline V and J ends were trimmed by 7 bases and 6 bases, with 14 bases remaining between them. Germline V gene sequence: CDR1 SNHLY, CDR2 FYNNEI. The CDR3 DNA reads TGTGCCAGCAACAGTGGGGGGAGCGATACGCAGTATTTT. The encoded protein is CASNSGGSDTQYF.

This clone turned up a few times. This rearrangement joins TRBV4-1 to TRBJ1-2; D is undetermined. With 0 bases removed from V and 2 bases from J, the gap between germline ends came to 7 bases. This CDR3 has 14 amino acids. CDR1 is MGHRA, CDR2 YSYEKL, per germline. The CDR3 nucleotides are TGCGCCAGCAGCCAAGACTATCCCAACTATGGCTACACCTTC. It is translated as CASSQDYPNYGYTF.

This clone was counted between two and nine times. Since a much larger clone is just one base distant, this may be a read error. The chain couples TRBV7-9 to TRBJ2-3; possibly TRBD2 for D (5 bases). Germline-derived CDR1 and CDR2 are SEHNR and FQNEAQ (reference sequence). Trimming took 4 bases from V and 2 from J, leaving 10 bases between them. This CDR3 has 14 residues. The CDR3 DNA reads TGTGCCAGCAGCTGGGAGCGGATCACAGATACGCAGTATTTT. Translation gives CASSWERITDTQYF.

This clone was recorded a few times. V is TRBV10-1 and J is TRBJ2-4; D unresolved. Germline V gene lookup returns CDR1 WNHNN and CDR2 SYGVQD (reference sequence). Trimming removed 2 bases at V and 5 bases at J, with 7 bases between. The CDR3 sequence is 13 residues long. CDR3 protein: CASSEGEENIQYF. CDR3 nucleotides: TGCGCCAGCAGTGAGGGTGAGGAAAACATTCAGTACTTC.

This chain links TRBV28 with TRBJ1-6; D is unresolved. V was cut by 10 bases and J by 6 bases, with 13 bases left in between. Germline CDR1 and CDR2: MDHEN and SYDVKM. The CDR3 totals 13 residues. Here the CDR3 DNA reads TGTGCCACGCAGGTCGGGCTTAATTCACCCCTCCACTTT. Its protein is CATQVGLNSPLHF.

This clone turned up a few times. The rearrangement links TRBV6-1 to TRBJ1-2; D may be TRBD1 (6 bases). This CDR3 has 13 amino acids. V lost 6 bases and J lost 8, with 16 bases in between. Germline loops: CDR1 MNHNS, CDR2 SASEGT. The CDR3 DNA sequence: TGTGCCAGCAGCCTAAACCCAGGGGTCGGCTACACCTTC. Its protein is CASSLNPGVGYTF.

This clone occurred many times. The chain links TRBV11-2 to TRBJ1-3; D is unresolved. There are 12 residues in the CDR3. Germline values: CDR1 SGHAT, CDR2 FQNNGV. The V end lost 0 bases, the J end lost 4 bases, and 1 base lay between the germline ends. The CDR3 loop reads CASSLDGNTIYF. The CDR3 coding sequence is TGTGCCAGCAGCTTAGACGGAAACACCATATATTTT.

This clone was observed many times. V and J are TRBV5-1 and TRBJ2-7, with 10 nucleotides matching TRBD2. V was pared by 0 bases and J by 3 bases, with 3 bases of the junction left unmatched. This CDR3 comprises 15 residues. Germline V lookup: CDR1 SGHRS, CDR2 YFSETQ. As DNA, the CDR3 is TGCGCCAGCAGCTTGGCAGGACTAGCGGACTACGAGCAGTACTTC. Residues: CASSLAGLADYEQYF. Supplemented by reference TRBV5-1 and TRBJ2-7, the full variable domain reads KAGVTQTPRYLIKTRGQQVTLSCSPISGHRSVSWYQQTPGQGLQFLFEYFSETQRNKGNFPGRFSGRQFSNSRSEMNVSTLELGDSALYLCASSLAGLADYEQYFGPGTRLTVT.

This clone was seen ten or more times. The chain has TRBV18 and TRBJ1-5, with a possible D match to TRBD1 (6 bases). The CDR3 covers 13 residues. The V gene's germline CDR1 is KGHSH and CDR2 LQKENI. Trimming pared 2 bases from V and 11 bases from J, leaving 13 bases between. CDR3 DNA: TGTGCCAGCTCACCATCGGGGGCCGCGGCCCAGCATTTT. Its protein is CASSPSGAAAQHF.

The chain couples TRBV28 to TRBJ2-7; no clear D gene. V lost 4 bases to trimming and J lost 3 bases, with 16 bases between them. Germline V CDR1 and CDR2: MDHEN, SYDVKM. This CDR3 has 15 amino acids. CDR3 DNA sequence: TGTGCCAGCAGTTCTGCGACCGGCCTTATCTACGAGCAGTACTTC. It codes for CASSSATGLIYEQYF.